This TCR beta chain was captured in a study of blood T cell repertoires in COVID-19. Study-wide context: The United States, Italy and Spain were the sources of the acute and convalescent COVID-19 samples.

The assay was immunoSEQ multiplex PCR, and TCRdb's table has in-frame clones only and misses some. The sample yields 100,000 or so clones, approximately 89% seen once. Trimming shortened V by 5 bases and J by 4 bases, and 11 bases separated the two germline ends. Germline V gives CDR1 SEHNR, CDR2 FQNEAQ (reference sequence). The CDR3 extends over 13 amino acids. The chain links TRBV7-9 to TRBJ2-5; TRBD2 might be the D (5 bases). The TCR was taken from a man aged 50 or older with active COVID-19. The sequencing sample was made of peripheral blood. CDR3 bases: TGTGCCAGCAGCCCGGGATCGGGAGAGACCCAGTACTTC. Residues: CASSPGSGETQYF.